The 12 T cell receptor beta chains presented below share a single source sample, sequenced in a study of Graves' ophthalmopathy and Graves' hyperthyroidism. Amplification targeted the TCR beta CDR3 regions, with RNA transcripts as the source material. Amplification began with first-round RT-PCR using HTBI primers, then second-round multiplex PCR was performed. Using its own MiXCR run on the multiplex PCR reads, TCRdb lists one record per CDR3 protein. The sample holds hundreds of thousands of distinct CDR3 sequences, 22% seen once. Specimen: peripheral blood. The receptors come from a woman under 30 with stable Graves' hyperthyroidism. Some clones in this sample may be carry-over from other donors' samples.

This sequence joins TRBV11-2 and TRBJ2-6; weak D call: TRBD2 (6 bases). Germline CDR1 reads SGHAT; CDR2 reads FQNNGV. The CDR3 is made up of 19 amino acids. With 5 bases removed from V and 0 bases from J, the gap between germline ends came to 20 bases. For the CDR3, the DNA is TGTGCCAGCAGCCCCGGCCCGGGACTCACTAACTCTGGGGCCAACGTCCTGACTTTC. Translation gives CASSPGPGLTNSGANVLTF.

This clonotype was seen ten or more times. This chain uses TRBV20-1 with TRBJ1-1; D not certain. The V gene lost 2 bases and the J gene lost 1 base, with 5 bases spanning the gap. Germline lookup yields CDR1 DFQATT and CDR2 SNEGSKA (reference sequence). The CDR3 covers 12 residues. CDR3 nucleotide sequence: TGCAGTGCTAGACAGACGAACACTGAAGCTTTCTTT. Residues: CSARQTNTEAFF.

This clonotype was detected many times. V usage is TRBV10-2 and J usage is TRBJ2-5; D is possibly TRBD2 (6 bases). The CDR3 is 16 residues long. V lost 3 bases, J lost 4 bases, and 18 bases lay in between. Germline CDR1 WSHSY, CDR2 SAAADI. CDR3 bases: TGCGCCAGCAGTGATTTTGTTAATGGGGGAGGAGAGACCCAGTACTTC. Encoded protein: CASSDFVNGGGETQYF.

This clonotype has more than one count but fewer than ten. The gene calls are TRBV5-6 and TRBJ2-2; D is unclear. This CDR3 is 15 amino acids long. V lost 0 bases to trimming and J lost 3 bases, with 9 bases between them. CDR1 is SGHDT and CDR2 is YYEEEE in the germline V gene. CDR3 bases: TGTGCCAGCAGCTTGGTTATGTCCGACACCGGGGAGCTGTTTTTT. This codes for CASSLVMSDTGELFF.

At least ten counts were recorded for this clonotype. The genes are TRBV2 and TRBJ2-5; 8 nucleotides align to TRBD1. With 5 bases clipped from V and 6 bases from J, the junction kept 11 bases outside the gene matches. Per the germline V gene, CDR1 is SNHLY and CDR2 is FYNNEI. CDR3 length equals 15 residues. CDR3 coding DNA: TGTGCCAGCAGTCTCGCCAGGGGGCGAATACAGACCCAGTACTTC. Encoded protein: CASSLARGRIQTQYF.

For this clonotype: This may be a read error: a much more frequent sequence differs by one nucleotide. The gene calls are TRBV5-1 and TRBJ2-5; D not resolved. The CDR3 runs 15 residues. The V gene's germline CDR1 is SGHRS and CDR2 YFSETQ. The CDR3 sequence is CASSFFPSNQETKYF. For the CDR3, the DNA is TGCGCCAGCAGCTTTTTCCCGTCCAACCAAGAGACCAAGTACTTC.

V usage is TRBV19 and J usage is TRBJ1-1, with D possibly matching TRBD1 (6 bases). V gave up 3 bases and J gave up 5 bases, with 13 bases separating them. Germline values: CDR1 LNHDA, CDR2 SQIVND (reference sequence). The CDR3 loop spans 14 amino acids. The CDR3 DNA sequence: TGTGCCAGTAGTATTCTGGCAGGGGAAACTGAAGCTTTCTTT. Its protein product is CASSILAGETEAFF.

The chain employs TRBV6-1 and TRBJ1-2; no reliable D call. Germline V gene data show CDR1 as MNHNS and CDR2 as SASEGT. Between the trimmed V and J ends, which lost 8 bases and 4 bases, there was a span of 11 bases. This CDR3 region has 12 residues. The CDR3 protein is CASSIQPYGYTF. The CDR3 region has the DNA TGTGCCAGCTCGATACAGCCCTATGGCTACACCTTC.

The chain has TRBV6-1 and TRBJ2-7; D may match TRBD1 or TRBD2 (6 bases each). Trimming shortened V by 6 bases and J by 3 bases, and 15 bases separated the two germline ends. Per the germline V gene, CDR1 is MNHNS and CDR2 is SASEGT. This CDR3 is 14 amino acids long. The CDR3, as DNA: TGTGCCAGCAGCCGCTTCGAGGGGGGCTACGAGCAGTACTTC. It codes for CASSRFEGGYEQYF.

Only a few counts were recorded for this clonotype. The chain employs TRBV20-1 and TRBJ2-5, with a tentative D call TRBD2 (6 bases). Germline assignment: CDR1 DFQATT and CDR2 SNEGSKA (reference sequence). Trimming removed 5 bases from V and 1 base from J, with 17 bases in between. The CDR3 is 15 residues long. CDR3 nucleotides: TGCAGTGCTGACCCGGGACTCCACCCCCAAGAGACCCAGTACTTC. As protein: CSADPGLHPQETQYF.

This chain uses TRBV30 with TRBJ1-6; a possible D gene is TRBD1 (5 bases). V lost 5 bases and J 1 base, leaving 6 bases between the germline ends. This CDR3 comprises 13 residues. Germline CDR1 reads GTSNPN; CDR2 reads SVGIG (reference sequence). CDR3 DNA sequence: TGTGCCTGGGGGGCATCCTATAATTCACCCCTCCACTTT. It is translated as CAWGASYNSPLHF.

In its sample, this clonotype was seen many times. The V gene is TRBV7-9, the J gene TRBJ1-1; possibly TRBD1 for D (6 bases). Germline CDR1 and CDR2: SEHNR and FQNEAQ (reference sequence). This CDR3 has 15 residues. V was trimmed by 2 bases and J by 5 bases, leaving 15 bases between them. The CDR3 sequence: CASSLREEGVTEAFF. As DNA, the CDR3 is TGTGCCAGCAGCTTACGGGAGGAGGGGGTGACTGAAGCTTTCTTT.